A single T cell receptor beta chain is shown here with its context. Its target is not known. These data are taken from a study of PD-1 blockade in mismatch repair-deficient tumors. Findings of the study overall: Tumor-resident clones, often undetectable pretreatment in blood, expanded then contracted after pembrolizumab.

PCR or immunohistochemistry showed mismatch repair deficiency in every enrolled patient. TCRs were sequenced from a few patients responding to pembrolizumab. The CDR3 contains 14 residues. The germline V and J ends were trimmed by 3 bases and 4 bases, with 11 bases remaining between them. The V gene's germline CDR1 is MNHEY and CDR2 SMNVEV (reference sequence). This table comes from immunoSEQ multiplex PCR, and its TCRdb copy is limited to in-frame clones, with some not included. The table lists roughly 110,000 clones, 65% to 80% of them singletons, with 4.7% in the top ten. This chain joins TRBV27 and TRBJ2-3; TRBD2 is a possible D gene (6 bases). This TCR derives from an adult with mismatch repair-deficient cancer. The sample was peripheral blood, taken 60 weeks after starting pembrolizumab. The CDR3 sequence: CASSFQEGSDTQYF. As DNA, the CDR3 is TGTGCCAGCAGTTTTCAGGAGGGGTCAGATACGCAGTATTTT.